This TCR beta chain derives from a study of Graves' ophthalmopathy and Graves' hyperthyroidism. Findings and caveats of the study: The model reached around 70% sensitivity and around 72% specificity for predicting ophthalmopathy progression.

Ten or more counts support this clonotype. Its antigen remains unknown. The germline V gene encodes CDR1 SNHLY and CDR2 FYNNEI. The junction had 9 bases not matched to a gene; V was cut back by 8 bases and J by 8 bases. This CDR3 comprises 14 residues. RNA transcripts were the template, and TCR beta CDR3 regions were amplified from them. The library came from an HTBI-primed first-round RT-PCR and a second-round multiplex PCR. TCRdb re-called the multiplex PCR reads with MiXCR, one entry per CDR3 protein. The sample shows about 740,000 distinct CDR3 sequences, 40% of them seen only once. Moderate-to-severe activity, CAS at least 3, NOSPECS at least 4 and duration under 3 months characterized donors with ophthalmopathy. Diagnoses were established from clinical symptoms, serum thyroxine, TRAb, thyroid ultrasound and orbital computed tomography.

This rearrangement joins TRBV2 to TRBJ1-6; 7 bases map to TRBD1. Material: peripheral blood. The receptor's source is an adult man with Graves' ophthalmopathy. The CDR3 DNA reads TGTGCCAGCGACAGGGAGGTGGGGGATTCACCCCTCCACTTT. This encodes CASDREVGDSPLHF. Drawing the rest from reference TRBV2 and TRBJ1-6, the complete variable domain is EPEVTQTPSHQVTQMGQEVILRCVPISNHLYFYWYRQILGQKVEFLVSFYNNEISEKSEIFDDQFSVERPDGSNFTLKIRSTKLEDSAMYFCASDREVGDSPLHFGNGTRLTVT.